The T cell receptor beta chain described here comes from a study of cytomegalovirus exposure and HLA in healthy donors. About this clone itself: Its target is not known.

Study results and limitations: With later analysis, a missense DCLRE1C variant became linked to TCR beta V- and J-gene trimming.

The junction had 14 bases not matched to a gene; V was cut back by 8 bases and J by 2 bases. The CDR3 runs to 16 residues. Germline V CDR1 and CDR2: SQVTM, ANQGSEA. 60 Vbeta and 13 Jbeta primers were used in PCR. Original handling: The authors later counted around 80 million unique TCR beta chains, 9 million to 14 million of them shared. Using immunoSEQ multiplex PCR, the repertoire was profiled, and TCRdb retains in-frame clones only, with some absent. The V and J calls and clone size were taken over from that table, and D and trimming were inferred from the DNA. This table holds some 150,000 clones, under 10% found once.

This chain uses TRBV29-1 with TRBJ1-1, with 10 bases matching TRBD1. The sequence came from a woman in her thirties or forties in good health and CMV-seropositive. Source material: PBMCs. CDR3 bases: TGCAGCACTGGGGAATCGGACAGGGGGATAAACACTGAAGCTTTCTTT. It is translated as CSTGESDRGINTEAFF.